Sequencing of this T cell receptor beta chain was carried out in a study of sequential checkpoint blockade in melanoma. Whole-study findings and limits: In arm A, pretreatment tumor clonality was associated with response. About 30 times likelier clinical benefit followed increased tumor T-cell fraction and clonality. Mutational load did not correlate with tumor T-cell fraction or clonality.

The assay was immunoSEQ multiplex PCR, and TCRdb's table has in-frame clones only and misses some. The table shows some 22,000 clones, with around 30% occurring only once. In this sample, this clone turned up many times. Its antigen is not known. V shed 2 bases and J shed 3 bases, with 8 bases lying between them. CDR1 and CDR2 from the germline V gene are ENHRY and SYGVKD. The CDR3 has 14 residues. Treatment: randomized to nivolumab then ipilimumab (arm A) or the reverse (arm B). The starting material was tumor tissue (inferred from file names), obtained from a patient given nivolumab and ipilimumab in sequence. The chain couples TRBV10-3 to TRBJ1-5; D is unclear. This sequence originates from a human donor with melanoma. CDR3 nucleotides: TGTGCCATCAGTGAGGACGGACTCAATCAGCCCCAGCATTTT. Its translation: CAISEDGLNQPQHF.